Listed below are T cell receptor beta chains from one sample, sequenced in a study of blood T cell repertoires in COVID-19. Data came from immunoSEQ multiplex PCR; TCRdb stores just in-frame clones and leaves some out. The sample lists roughly 300,000 clones; over 75% were seen once. Input material: PBMCs or T cells enriched from blood (not recorded which). The receptors were gathered from a woman in her 30s who had recovered from COVID-19. Each CDR3 is given without its conserved first and last residue. Size tells how often a clone was seen (once, few, many) or the class of an expanded clone, and some rows leave it out.

V	J	size	CDR3
TRBV24-1	TRBJ2-7	.	ATTGVWGEQY
TRBV29-1	TRBJ2-1	.	SVAPGTGYWFGQF
TRBV4-3	TRBJ2-2	once	ASSQTGAHPTGELF
TRBV7-9	TRBJ2-5	.	ASSLGETGGRETQY
TRBV5-4	TRBJ1-5	.	ASSLQGNNQPQH
TRBV14	TRBJ1-2	.	ASRGTANYGYT
TRBV28	TRBJ1-4	.	ASSSPVEKLF
TRBV6-4	TRBJ2-2	.	ASSDSEQSNTGELF
TRBV11-2	TRBJ2-2	.	ASSSQGAYTGELF
TRBV5-5	TRBJ1-1	.	ASSLAGTGVSEAF
TRBV5-4	TRBJ2-2	.	ASSFYRGANTGELF
TRBV6-5	TRBJ1-5	.	ASRQWGGRKPQH
TRBV5-1	TRBJ2-3	.	ASGEVTDTQY
TRBV9	TRBJ2-7	.	ASSVGVSGGSYEQY
TRBV13	TRBJ2-2	.	ASSSTGSPGSGELF
TRBV28	TRBJ1-1	.	ASSLGTGDTEAF
TRBV5-1	TRBJ2-2	.	ASSDRDRGVGELF